The 5 T cell receptor beta chains below were found in one sample sequenced in a study of human T cells and chemical hapten exposure. TCRdb independently ran MiXCR on the RACE reads; one entry per CDR3 protein. The table has 95,000 to 150,000 distinct CDR3 sequences, 13% seen once. Documented time point: pre-sensitization, week 0. The sample's treatment: therapeutic diphenylcyclopropenone sensitization with weekly scalp DPC. Sequenced material: whole blood, taken in connection with sensitization to the hapten diphenylcyclopropenone (DPC). The receptors were sampled from a young woman with alopecia areata. Some clones in this sample may be carry-over from other donors' samples.

Ten or more counts support this clonotype. J is TRBJ2-3 and V is TRBV7-2; D not resolved. Deletions cut 5 bases from V and 5 bases from J, with 8 bases between. The germline V gene encodes CDR1 SGHTA and CDR2 FQGNSA. CDR3 length: 12 residues. DNA of the CDR3: TGTGCCAGCAGCCCCTCCGGAGATACGCAGTATTTT. It translates to CASSPSGDTQYF.

J is TRBJ1-1 and V is TRBV20-1; 8 bases map to TRBD1. This CDR3 spans 13 amino acids. V gave up 3 bases and J gave up 6 bases; unmatched junction bases: 6. CDR1 and CDR2 (germline): DFQATT, SNEGSKA (reference sequence). The CDR3 DNA follows: TGCAGTGCTAGGGGACAGGTGGTCGCTGAAGCTTTCTTT. Translating it yields CSARGQVVAEAFF.

The table lists this clonotype with many counts. V and J are TRBV2 and TRBJ1-1, with unresolved D. Trimming left V 5 bases short and J 4 bases short, with 11 bases between. There are 13 residues in the CDR3. Germline lookup yields CDR1 SNHLY and CDR2 FYNNEI. The DNA for the CDR3 is TGTGCCAGCAGTCGTCTATGGGGCACTGAAGCTTTCTTT. Encoded protein: CASSRLWGTEAFF.

The sample holds a few counts of this clonotype. The V and J genes are TRBV14 and TRBJ2-7, with 7 bases matching TRBD1. The CDR3 loop spans 14 amino acids. J lost 3 bases, V lost 6 bases, and 8 bases had no gene match. CDR1 and CDR2 from the germline V gene are SGHDN and FVKESK. The CDR3 DNA follows: TGTGCCAGCAGTCCCCCGGGACAGAACTACGAGCAGTACTTC. As protein: CASSPPGQNYEQYF.

The V gene is TRBV12-3 or TRBV12-4, the J gene TRBJ2-3; D is possibly TRBD1 (6 bases). V lost 3 bases, J lost 5 bases, and 15 bases lay in between. This CDR3 contains 15 residues. The chain's CDR3 is CASSLDRIIGDTQYF. The CDR3 DNA reads TGTGCCAGCAGTTTGGACAGAATCATAGGAGATACGCAGTATTTT.